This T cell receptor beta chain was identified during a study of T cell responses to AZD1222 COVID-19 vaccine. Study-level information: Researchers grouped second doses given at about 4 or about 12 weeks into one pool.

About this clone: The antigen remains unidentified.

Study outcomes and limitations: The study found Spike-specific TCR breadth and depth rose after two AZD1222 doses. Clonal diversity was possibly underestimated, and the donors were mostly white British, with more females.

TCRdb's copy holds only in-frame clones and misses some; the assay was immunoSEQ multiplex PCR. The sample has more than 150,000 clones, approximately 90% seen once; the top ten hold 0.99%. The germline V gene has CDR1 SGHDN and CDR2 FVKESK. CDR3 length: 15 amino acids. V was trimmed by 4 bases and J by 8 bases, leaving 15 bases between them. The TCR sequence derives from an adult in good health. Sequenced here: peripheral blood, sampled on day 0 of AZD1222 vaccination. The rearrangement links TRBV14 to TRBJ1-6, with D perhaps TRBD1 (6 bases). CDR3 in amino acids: CASSPRGLTHSPLHF. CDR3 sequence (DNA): TGTGCCAGCAGCCCCAGGGGCCTAACCCATTCACCCCTCCACTTT. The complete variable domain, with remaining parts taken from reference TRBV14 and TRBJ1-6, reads EAGVTQFPSHSVIEKGQTVTLRCDPISGHDNLYWYRRVMGKEIKFLLHFVKESKQDESGMPNNRFLAERTGGTYSTLKVQPAELEDSGVYFCASSPRGLTHSPLHFGNGTRLTVT.